Each of the 21 T cell receptor beta chains below was sequenced from the same sample in a study of CD8+CD57+ T cells in acquired aplastic anemia (dated by TCRdb to 2017 to 2018). The instrument given in TCRdb is Illumina HiSeq 2000. Genomic DNA served as template for TCR beta VDJ combination and CDR3 sequence profiling. Using fastp trimming at Q25 and MiXCR clonotype assembly, TCRdb reanalyzed the public sequencing data and kept in-frame beta chains. CDR3 protein sequences are deduplicated, and each keeps its most common genes and DNA. This sample lists some 210,000 distinct CDR3 sequences; 61% were detected once. Together, the top ten hold 25% to 30% of the sample. Sequencing was performed on sorted CD4+, CD8+, or CD8+CD57+ T cells (not recorded which) from PBMCs. The source is a human donor in good health.

Ten or more counts support this clonotype. The V call is TRBV7-9, the J call TRBJ1-1, with D unclear. The ends were cut back, 5 bases at V and 4 bases at J, with 14 bases in the middle. CDR1 is SEHNR, CDR2 FQNEAQ, per germline (reference sequence). The CDR3 runs to 14 residues. The CDR3 loop is CASSRLAGSTEAFF. The CDR3 DNA sequence: TGTGCCAGCAGCCGGCTGGCGGGCTCCACTGAAGCTTTCTTT.

This chain connects TRBV24-1 to TRBJ2-2; 9 bases align to TRBD1. With 4 bases clipped from V and 3 bases from J, the junction kept 5 bases outside the gene matches. The CDR3 is 16 residues long. Per the germline V gene, CDR1 is KGHDR and CDR2 is SFDVKD. The CDR3 protein is CATSDPDRGDTGELFF. The DNA for the CDR3 is TGTGCCACCAGTGACCCGGACAGGGGCGACACCGGGGAGCTGTTTTTT.

Points on this clonotype: The junction departs from the called germline gene at one end, perhaps through a read error. This chain links TRBV7-2 with TRBJ2-5; D might be TRBD1 (5 bases). From germline, CDR1 is SGHTA and CDR2 FQGNSA. CDR3 length: 15 residues. The CDR3 DNA sequence: TGTGCCAGCAGCTTAGATCAGGGAAGCCAAGAGACTCAGTACTTC. Protein: CASSLDQGSQETQYF. Filled out from reference TRBV7-2 and TRBJ2-5, the complete variable domain reads GAGVSQSPSNKVTEKGKDVELRCDPISGHTALYWYRQSLGQGLEFLIYFQGNSAPDKSGLPSDRFSAERTGGSVSTLTIQRTQQEDSAVYLCASSLDQGSQETQYFGPGTRLLVL.

Note on this clonotype: An end of the junction differs from the germline gene, which may be a read error. The chain links TRBV7-7 to TRBJ2-5; weak D call: TRBD1 (6 bases). CDR3 length: 16 amino acids. Germline lookup yields CDR1 SSHAT and CDR2 FNYEAQ (reference sequence). CDR3 in DNA: TGTGCTAGCAGCTGGGACAACAAAGAGGGCGAAGAGACCCAGTACTTC. It translates to CASSWDNKEGEETQYF.

The chain recombines TRBV24-1 with TRBJ2-1, with 7 nucleotides matching TRBD1. CDR1 KGHDR and CDR2 SFDVKD come from the germline V gene. The junction had 5 bases not matched to a gene; V was cut back by 2 bases and J by 2 bases. The CDR3 spans 16 residues. CDR3 region: CATSDSGTDTYNEQFF. The CDR3 DNA is TGTGCCACCAGTGATTCCGGGACAGACACCTACAATGAGCAGTTCTTC.

A remark on this clonotype: The conserved final phenylalanine or tryptophan is absent from the CDR3, which likely points to a read error. The chain has TRBV24-1 and TRBJ2-2; D not certain. The CDR3 extends over 14 amino acids. CDR1 KGHDR and CDR2 SFDVKD come from the germline V gene. For the CDR3, the DNA is TGTGCCCCCAGTGATTTACACAACACCGGGGAGCTGTTTTCT. As protein: CAPSDLHNTGELFS.

This clonotype was observed many times. The chain recombines TRBV5-8 with TRBJ2-6; D unresolved. The V end lost 4 bases, the J end lost 0 bases, and 14 bases lay between the germline ends. The germline CDR1 and CDR2 sequences are SGHTS and YDEGEE. The CDR3 has 17 amino acids. The CDR3 loop is CASSARILNSGANVLTF. DNA for the CDR3: TGTGCCAGCAGCGCCAGAATTCTTAACTCTGGGGCCAACGTCCTGACTTTC.

This clonotype was observed a handful of times. This chain uses TRBV7-3 with TRBJ2-7, with D hard to call. The V gene's germline CDR1 is SGHTA and CDR2 FQGTGA. This CDR3 has 13 amino acids. V lost 5 bases and J 7 bases, leaving 15 bases between the germline ends. CDR3 in amino acids: CASSDLGKGEQYF. The CDR3 region has the DNA TGTGCCAGCAGCGACCTAGGAAAAGGGGAGCAGTACTTC.

The rearrangement uses TRBV2 and TRBJ2-2; a weak D match, TRBD2 (5 bases). Trimming shortened V by 5 bases and J by 4 bases, and 17 bases separated the two germline ends. The CDR3 is 16 residues long. The germline CDR1 and CDR2 sequences are SNHLY and FYNNEI. The CDR3: CASSLSGKTPTGELFF. The CDR3 DNA sequence: TGTGCCAGCAGTTTATCCGGGAAAACCCCCACCGGGGAGCTGTTTTTT.

This clonotype was observed a single time. The rearrangement joins TRBV2 to TRBJ1-5, with TRBD1 as a possible D gene (5 bases). The germline gives CDR1 SNHLY, CDR2 FYNNEI. V was cut by 5 bases and J by 2 bases, with 16 bases left in between. The CDR3 runs to 16 residues. The CDR3 here is CASSLSRGDGNQPQHF. Written as DNA, the CDR3 is TGTGCCAGCAGTTTAAGTAGGGGTGATGGCAATCAGCCCCAGCATTTT.

There are many counts of this clonotype. The chain joins TRBV19 to TRBJ1-2; a weak D match, TRBD1 (6 bases). CDR3 size: 15 residues. Trimming cost V 5 bases and J 8 bases, with 21 bases left between them. The germline V gene encodes CDR1 LNHDA and CDR2 SQIVND (reference sequence). CDR3 in DNA: TGTGCCAGTAGTGGAACAGGGCTGAGTCCCGAGGGCTACACCTTC. It encodes CASSGTGLSPEGYTF.

This clonotype was seen only once. The rearrangement uses TRBV15 and TRBJ1-1, with D possibly matching TRBD1 (5 bases). The germline V gene encodes CDR1 LNHNV and CDR2 YYDKDF (reference sequence). The CDR3 is 16 residues long. V was clipped by 5 bases and J by 1 base, with 17 bases between them. The CDR3, as DNA: TGTGCCACCAGCGGGTTTGGGGGTGGGTGGAACACTGAAGCTTTCTTT. This codes for CATSGFGGGWNTEAFF.

This clonotype was observed at least ten times. V usage is TRBV6-6 and J usage is TRBJ2-2; the D gene is possibly TRBD2 (6 bases). CDR3 length equals 15 residues. Germline V gene data show CDR1 as MNHNY and CDR2 as SVGAGI (reference sequence). Trimming cost V 5 bases and J 0 bases, with 10 bases left between them. CDR3 sequence: CASSIREANTGELFF. The CDR3 DNA reads TGTGCCAGCAGTATAAGGGAGGCGAACACCGGGGAGCTGTTTTTT.

The J gene is TRBJ2-7, the V gene TRBV20-1, with TRBD2 identical over 13 bases. The J segment lost 1 base and the V segment lost 5 bases, leaving 5 bases of the junction unmatched. Germline lookup yields CDR1 DFQATT and CDR2 SNEGSKA (reference sequence). CDR3 length: 15 amino acids. The CDR3 DNA reads as TGCAGTGCTTCCGGACTAGCGGGGGTTTCCTACGAGCAGTACTTC. Protein: CSASGLAGVSYEQYF.

The gene calls are TRBV19 and TRBJ2-3; D gene ambiguous. Between the trimmed V and J ends, which lost 0 bases and 4 bases, there was a span of 11 bases. In germline, CDR1 is LNHDA, CDR2 SQIVND (reference sequence). The CDR3 runs to 15 residues. The CDR3 protein is CASSIDSAAPDTQYF. CDR3 coding DNA: TGTGCCAGTAGTATAGATTCGGCGGCCCCAGATACGCAGTATTTT.

For this clonotype: This CDR3 is missing its conserved last phenylalanine or tryptophan, likely due to a read error. The chain is built from TRBV28 and TRBJ1-1; D gene ambiguous. V shed 5 bases and J shed 4 bases, with 14 bases lying between them. The CDR3 spans 14 residues. Per germline, CDR1 MDHEN and CDR2 SYDVKM. CDR3 nucleotide sequence: TGTGCCAGCAGTCCCCGGCAGTTGGGCACTGAAGCTTTCCTT. Its protein is CASSPRQLGTEAFL.

The CDR3 nucleotides are TGTGCCAGCAGCTTAGGGGACAGGGGCCTAGGCGGGTACACCTTC. It translates to CASSLGDRGLGGYTF. The V and J genes are TRBV7-2 and TRBJ1-2; 10 nucleotides agree with TRBD1. From germline, CDR1 is SGHTA and CDR2 FQGNSA. V gave up 1 base and J gave up 11 bases; unmatched junction bases: 10. There are 15 residues in the CDR3.

This sequence joins TRBV2 and TRBJ2-1, with D possibly being TRBD1 (6 bases). The CDR3 is made up of 15 amino acids. Germline values: CDR1 SNHLY, CDR2 FYNNEI. V was clipped by 4 bases and J by 2 bases, with 12 bases between them. Here the CDR3 DNA reads TGTGCCAGCAGTGCAAACAGGGCTACCTACAATGAGCAGTTCTTC. Amino acid sequence: CASSANRATYNEQFF. The variable domain in full, with the rest retrieved from reference TRBV2 and TRBJ2-1, is EPEVTQTPSHQVTQMGQEVILRCVPISNHLYFYWYRQILGQKVEFLVSFYNNEISEKSEIFDDQFSVERPDGSNFTLKIRSTKLEDSAMYFCASSANRATYNEQFFGPGTRLTVL.

V usage is TRBV5-1 and J usage is TRBJ2-7; the match to TRBD1 covers 10 bases. CDR3 size: 14 residues. V lost 4 bases to trimming and J lost 3 bases; unmatched junction nucleotides: 4. Per germline, CDR1 SGHRS and CDR2 YFSETQ. The CDR3 loop is CASSQRTGGYEQYF. The CDR3 DNA reads TGCGCCAGCAGCCAGAGGACAGGGGGCTACGAGCAGTACTTC.

The chain employs TRBV7-2 and TRBJ1-2; the D gene is possibly TRBD1 (6 bases). The CDR3 length is 14 residues. Germline V gene sequence: CDR1 SGHTA, CDR2 FQGNSA. V shed 0 bases and J shed 8 bases, with 13 bases lying between them. CDR3 protein: CASSLAQGGEGYTF. CDR3 bases: TGTGCCAGCAGCTTAGCACAGGGAGGGGAAGGCTACACCTTC.

To note about this clonotype: A junction end diverges from the germline sequence, so it may reflect a read error. The chain joins TRBV5-1 to TRBJ1-2; perhaps TRBD1 as D (5 bases). The CDR3 has 17 amino acids. Germline CDR1 and CDR2: SGHRS and YFSETQ. The CDR3 nucleotides read TGTGCCAGCAGCTGGGGGGGGTGGAGGAAGGACGTTTGGGGCTACACCTTC. This codes for CASSWGGWRKDVWGYTF.